The 23 T cell receptor beta chains in this list originate from one sample, sequenced in a study of blood T cell repertoires in COVID-19. Sequenced by immunoSEQ multiplex PCR; TCRdb stores in-frame clones only, minus some. The sample carries 78,000 or so clones, about 80% recorded once. Sequencing was performed on peripheral blood. These receptors were collected from a man at least 80 years old with acute or convalescent COVID-19.

The chain recombines TRBV2 with TRBJ2-3; 8 bases fit TRBD1. Unmatched junction bases numbered 2, after V lost 8 bases and J lost 7 bases. CDR3 length: 11 amino acids. Looked up from germline, CDR1 is SNHLY and CDR2 is FYNNEI. CDR3 nucleotide sequence: TGTGCCAGCCGGACAGGGAATACGCAGTATTTT. It yields the protein CASRTGNTQYF.

J is TRBJ2-7 and V is TRBV2, with 8 nucleotides matching TRBD1. The V gene end was trimmed by 8 bases and the J gene end by 2 bases; junction bases not matched to a gene: 2. Germline CDR1 reads SNHLY; CDR2 reads FYNNEI. The length of the CDR3 is 12 residues. CDR3 in DNA: TGTGCCAGCCGGACAGGGCCCTACGAGCAGTACTTC. This encodes CASRTGPYEQYF.

V gene TRBV5-4 combines with J gene TRBJ1-2; 10 bases agree with TRBD1. V trimming: 1 base; J trimming: 8 bases; junction bases outside the gene matches: 5. Germline V gene lookup returns CDR1 SGHNT and CDR2 YYREEE (reference sequence). This CDR3 has 14 residues. This CDR3 reads CASSLSDRGIGYTF. The CDR3 DNA follows: TGTGCCAGCAGCTTGTCGGACAGGGGGATCGGCTACACCTTC.

This rearrangement joins TRBV9 to TRBJ1-2; D remains ambiguous. V was cut by 2 bases and J by 7 bases, with 9 bases left in between. The CDR3 length is 12 residues. The V gene's germline CDR1 is SGDLS and CDR2 YYNGEE. CDR3 loop: CASSVDEGGYTF. The CDR3 DNA follows: TGTGCCAGCAGCGTCGATGAGGGTGGCTACACCTTC.

This clone was observed a handful of times. CDR3 sequence: CASSGDSSYEQYF. As DNA, the CDR3 is TGTGCCAGCAGCGGGGACAGCTCCTACGAGCAGTACTTC. The chain couples TRBV9 to TRBJ2-7; 7 bases match TRBD1. The CDR3 runs 13 residues. Germline V gene lookup returns CDR1 SGDLS and CDR2 YYNGEE. The ends lost 3 bases at V and 0 bases at J; junction bases unmatched: 0.

This chain joins TRBV7-9 and TRBJ1-2; weak D call: TRBD1 (5 bases). The CDR3 covers 14 residues. The germline V and J ends were trimmed by 8 bases and 1 base, with 14 bases remaining between them. CDR1 and CDR2 from the germline V gene are SEHNR and FQNEAQ (reference sequence). This chain's CDR3 is CASRRGTINYGYTF. The CDR3, as DNA: TGTGCCAGCCGGCGGGGGACCATTAACTATGGCTACACCTTC.

The chain employs TRBV19 and TRBJ2-1; 10 positions match TRBD2. The CDR3 has 17 amino acids. In germline, CDR1 is LNHDA, CDR2 SQIVND (reference sequence). V lost 5 bases, J lost 3 bases, and 10 bases stayed unmatched. The CDR3: CASSFRWERGGYNEQFF. As DNA, the CDR3 is TGTGCCAGTAGTTTTAGGTGGGAGCGGGGGGGCTACAATGAGCAGTTCTTC.

V is TRBV19 and J is TRBJ1-1; D call uncertain. The V and J ends lost 5 bases and 1 base respectively, with 14 bases between them. Per the germline V gene, CDR1 is LNHDA and CDR2 is SQIVND (reference sequence). This CDR3 is built from 15 residues. CDR3 region: CASSSFETGNTEAFF. The DNA of the CDR3 is TGTGCCAGTAGTTCTTTTGAGACGGGGAACACTGAAGCTTTCTTT.

This chain joins TRBV9 and TRBJ1-6; D unresolved. V was pared by 0 bases and J by 0 bases, with 7 bases between. This CDR3 is built from 16 residues. The germline V gene encodes CDR1 SGDLS and CDR2 YYNGEE. CDR3 protein: CASSVGGSSYNSPLHF. The DNA of the CDR3 is TGTGCCAGCAGCGTAGGTGGGAGCTCCTATAATTCACCCCTCCACTTT.

This sequence joins TRBV6-5 and TRBJ1-4, with D uncertain. V gave up 2 bases and J gave up 7 bases, with 8 bases separating them. This CDR3 comprises 13 residues. The germline V gene encodes CDR1 MNHEY and CDR2 SVGAGI. This CDR3 reads CASSYRAGEKLFF. CDR3 coding DNA: TGTGCCAGCAGTTACAGGGCGGGTGAAAAACTGTTTTTT.

This clone was counted a single time. The chain couples TRBV11-2 to TRBJ1-4; the D is unclear. Germline V gene data show CDR1 as SGHAT and CDR2 as FQNNGV. The length of the CDR3 is 12 residues. The germline V and J ends were trimmed by 4 bases and 13 bases, with 13 bases remaining between them. The CDR3 DNA reads TGTGCCAGCAGCTCCAAGGGTAGCGGACTGTTTTTT. Translation gives CASSSKGSGLFF.

The CDR3 loop reads CASSARRAGGGNEQYF. DNA for the CDR3: TGTGCCAGCAGCGCCCGGCGGGCAGGGGGCGGGAACGAGCAGTACTTC. The J gene is TRBJ2-7, the V gene TRBV21-1; the table calls TRBD1, which could not be checked here. TRBV21-1 has pseudogene status. The CDR3 loop spans 16 amino acids.

This chain connects TRBV15 to TRBJ1-1, with 8 bases lining up with TRBD1. Germline V gene sequence: CDR1 LNHNV, CDR2 YYDKDF (reference sequence). V lost 2 bases to trimming and J lost 5 bases; unmatched junction nucleotides: 7. This CDR3 region has 15 residues. The CDR3 protein is CATSRKQGVGTEAFF. In DNA form, the CDR3 reads TGTGCCACCAGCAGAAAACAGGGGGTCGGGACTGAAGCTTTCTTT.

V gene TRBV6-5 combines with J gene TRBJ1-3; 7 positions agree with TRBD1. Germline loops: CDR1 MNHEY, CDR2 SVGAGI. This CDR3 has 13 residues. Trimming removed 6 bases from V and 4 bases from J; junction bases left unmatched: 3. The CDR3 reads CASSPGGGNTIYF. The DNA of the CDR3 is TGTGCCAGCAGCCCAGGGGGGGGAAACACCATATATTTT.

The chain combines TRBV7-9 with TRBJ1-2, with 9 positions matching TRBD1. The CDR3 sequence is 14 residues long. CDR1 is SEHNR, CDR2 FQNEAQ, per germline (reference sequence). Unmatched junction bases numbered 7, after V lost 5 bases and J lost 6 bases. The CDR3 DNA reads as TGTGCCAGCAGCCAAGGGGGACAGGGCGATGGCTACACCTTC. Translated, it gives CASSQGGQGDGYTF.

The V call is TRBV4-1, the J call TRBJ1-4, with 9 bases identical to TRBD1. Per the germline V gene, CDR1 is MGHRA and CDR2 is YSYEKL. The CDR3 has 19 amino acids. Trimming at V came to 3 bases and at J to 0 bases, leaving 11 bases not matched to a gene. The CDR3 nucleotides read TGCGCCAGCAGCCAGGCTTGGACAGGGGCCTTTGCAACTAATGAAAAACTGTTTTTT. Translated: CASSQAWTGAFATNEKLFF.

This chain uses TRBV2 with TRBJ1-4; no definite D call. Germline loops: CDR1 SNHLY, CDR2 FYNNEI. Deletions cut 0 bases from V and 8 bases from J, with 10 bases between. This CDR3 comprises 14 residues. CDR3 sequence: CASSEALTGEKLFF. CDR3 nucleotide sequence: TGTGCCAGCAGTGAAGCGCTTACGGGAGAAAAACTGTTTTTT.

The genes are TRBV6-2 or TRBV6-3 and TRBJ1-3; D ambiguous. This CDR3 is 14 amino acids long. Germline loops: CDR1 MNHEY, CDR2 SVGEGT. Between the trimmed V and J ends, which lost 6 bases and 3 bases, there was a span of 12 bases. CDR3 bases: TGTGCCAGCAGCGAACTTACTTTTGGAAACACCATATATTTT. It yields the protein CASSELTFGNTIYF.

This clone was recorded once. This sequence joins TRBV3-1 (or the pseudogene TRBV3-2) and TRBJ1-2; 10 positions match TRBD1. This CDR3 contains 16 residues. The junction had 13 bases not matched to a gene; V was cut back by 4 bases and J by 8 bases. From germline, CDR1 is LGHDT and CDR2 YNNKEL (reference sequence). As DNA, the CDR3 is TGTGCCAGCAGCCCCAATTCAAGACAGGGGGCGGGCGGCTACACCTTC. It codes for CASSPNSRQGAGGYTF.

V and J are TRBV12-5 and TRBJ2-7, with D perhaps matching TRBD2 (6 bases). Germline lookup yields CDR1 LGHNT and CDR2 FRNRAP. V was trimmed by 8 bases and J by 4 bases, leaving 15 bases between them. The CDR3 runs to 13 residues. The chain's CDR3 is CASRPGLRYEQYF. For the CDR3, the DNA is TGTGCTAGTCGTCCGGGACTGAGGTACGAGCAGTACTTC.

With respect to this clone: Different DNA sequences within this sample yield the same CDR3. The chain is built from TRBV12-3 or TRBV12-4 and TRBJ1-2; 10 positions agree with TRBD1. The CDR3 sequence is 13 residues long. The J segment lost 8 bases and the V segment lost 6 bases, leaving 6 bases of the junction unmatched. CDR3 region: CASSRTGGEGYTF. The DNA for the CDR3 is TGTGCCAGCAGCAGGACAGGGGGTGAAGGCTACACCTTC.

This rearrangement joins TRBV6-1 to TRBJ1-2, with a weak D call TRBD1 (5 bases). The V end lost 3 bases, the J end lost 10 bases, and 9 bases lay between the germline ends. This CDR3 region has 11 residues. Germline loops: CDR1 MNHNS, CDR2 SASEGT. The CDR3 reads CASSDGRDYTF. The CDR3 nucleotides read TGTGCCAGCAGTGATGGCAGGGACTACACCTTC.

This clone was observed a handful of times. The chain uses TRBV7-9 and TRBJ2-1, with D possibly being TRBD1 (7 bases). This CDR3 contains 13 residues. CDR1 and CDR2 from the germline V gene are SEHNR and FQNEAQ (reference sequence). V lost 3 bases and J lost 9, with 12 bases in between. This CDR3 is CASSLTQGGEQFF. The CDR3 bases are TGTGCCAGCAGCTTGACCCAGGGGGGTGAGCAGTTCTTC.